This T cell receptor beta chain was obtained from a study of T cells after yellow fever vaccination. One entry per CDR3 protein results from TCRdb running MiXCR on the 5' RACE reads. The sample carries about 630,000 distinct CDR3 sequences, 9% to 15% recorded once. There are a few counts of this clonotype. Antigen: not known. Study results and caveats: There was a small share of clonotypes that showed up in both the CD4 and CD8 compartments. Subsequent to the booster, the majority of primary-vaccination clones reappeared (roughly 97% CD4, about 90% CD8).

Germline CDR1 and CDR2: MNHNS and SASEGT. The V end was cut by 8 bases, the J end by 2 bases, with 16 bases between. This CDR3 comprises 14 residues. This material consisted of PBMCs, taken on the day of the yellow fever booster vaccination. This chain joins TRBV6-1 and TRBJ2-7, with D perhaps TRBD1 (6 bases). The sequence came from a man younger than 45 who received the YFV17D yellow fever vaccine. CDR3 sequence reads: CASGPTGITYEQYF. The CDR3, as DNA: TGTGCCAGCGGACCGACAGGAATAACCTACGAGCAGTACTTC.